The 24 T cell receptor beta chains listed next were all sequenced from one sample in a study of blood T cell repertoires in COVID-19 (dated by TCRdb to 2020 to 2022). The library was built by means of the immunoSEQ multiplex PCR assay. TCRdb retrieved this table from immuneACCESS and kept in-frame rearrangements only. Not all clones are present; in checked studies, unresolved V genes account for under half, and no reason is known for the remainder. The sample data list more than 45,000 clones, and over 75% of these were observed just once. The biggest ten clones account for about 16% of the sample. Sequencing was carried out using peripheral blood. These receptors were taken from a human donor with active COVID-19. The donor label of this sample is uncertain.

This clone was detected only once. The CDR3 nucleotides read TGCGCCAGCAGCCAAGTCGGTCAGGGGAACACTGAAGCTTTCTTT. Its translation: CASSQVGQGNTEAFF. The chain recombines TRBV4-1 with TRBJ1-1; tentative D call: TRBD1 (5 bases). The V end lost 1 base, the J end lost 1 base, and 10 bases lay between the germline ends. CDR3 length: 15 residues. Per the germline V gene, CDR1 is MGHRA and CDR2 is YSYEKL.

The chain couples TRBV19 to TRBJ2-1, with D tentatively TRBD2 (5 bases). Germline CDR1 LNHDA, CDR2 SQIVND (reference sequence). V lost 10 bases, J lost 11 bases, and 21 bases lay in between. This CDR3 spans 13 amino acids. The DNA of the CDR3 is TGTGCCACTTCGGACTTCAGAGTGGGTAAGCAGTTCTTC. Protein: CATSDFRVGKQFF.

This chain joins TRBV12-3 or TRBV12-4 and TRBJ1-4; D is perhaps TRBD1 (5 bases). With 2 bases removed from V and 7 bases from J, the gap between germline ends came to 5 bases. This CDR3 contains 12 residues. CDR3 sequence (DNA): TGTGCCAGCAGTTTAAGGGGTGAAAAACTGTTTTTT. Its protein product is CASSLRGEKLFF.

This chain connects TRBV6-1 to TRBJ1-5, with D maybe TRBD1 (6 bases). This CDR3 has 15 residues. Germline CDR1 and CDR2: MNHNS and SASEGT. V was clipped by 3 bases and J by 3 bases, with 12 bases between them. This CDR3 is CASSDLGGFNQPQHF. DNA of the CDR3: TGTGCCAGCAGTGACCTAGGGGGTTTCAATCAGCCCCAGCATTTT.

The chain employs TRBV18 and TRBJ2-7; tentative D call: TRBD1 (6 bases). Trimming took off 0 bases at V and 3 bases at J, with 9 bases between the two ends. CDR1 is KGHSH, CDR2 LQKENI, per germline. The CDR3 has 14 residues. The CDR3 DNA reads as TGTGCCAGCTCACCACCGGGGACATTCTACGAGCAGTACTTC. This codes for CASSPPGTFYEQYF.

The chain has TRBV11-2 and TRBJ2-1; TRBD2 is a possible D gene (5 bases). The V gene's germline CDR1 is SGHAT and CDR2 FQNNGV. The CDR3 is 16 amino acids. Trimming took 6 bases from V and 6 from J, leaving 21 bases between them. This chain's CDR3 is CASRLIGRAIGNEQFF. The CDR3 nucleotides read TGTGCCAGCAGGTTAATCGGGCGGGCAATAGGCAATGAGCAGTTCTTC.

CDR3 residues: CASSRDRGPNTEAFF. CDR3 DNA sequence: TGTGCCAGCAGCCGGGACAGGGGACCGAACACTGAAGCTTTCTTT. The V gene is TRBV6-5, the J gene TRBJ1-1; 10 bases are a match to TRBD1. The germline gives CDR1 MNHEY, CDR2 SVGAGI. This CDR3 has 15 residues. The V segment lost 6 bases and the J segment 1 base; nucleotides outside the gene matches: 5.

The chain uses TRBV7-9 and TRBJ1-1; 7 bases line up with TRBD1. Unmatched junction bases numbered 3, after V lost 5 bases and J lost 0 bases. Germline values: CDR1 SEHNR, CDR2 FQNEAQ (reference sequence). The CDR3 is made up of 14 amino acids. CDR3 region: CASSPQGLNTEAFF. As DNA, the CDR3 is TGTGCCAGCAGCCCACAGGGGCTGAACACTGAAGCTTTCTTT. The full variable domain, in which reference TRBV7-9 and TRBJ1-1 provide the parts outside the CDR3, is DTGVSQNPRHKITKRGQNVTFRCDPISEHNRLYWYRQTLGQGPEFLTYFQNEAQLEKSRLLSDRFSAERPKGSFSTLEIQRTEQGDSAMYLCASSPQGLNTEAFFGQGTRLTVV.

This chain's CDR3 is CASSPGTGFTPLHF. The CDR3 nucleotides are TGTGCCAGCAGCCCCGGGACAGGCTTTACACCCCTCCACTTT. The genes are TRBV7-2 and TRBJ1-6, with 8 bases lining up with TRBD1. The germline V gene has CDR1 SGHTA and CDR2 FQGNSA. V was pared by 5 bases and J by 11 bases, with 8 bases of the junction left unmatched. This CDR3 is built from 14 residues. The whole variable domain, remainder taken from reference TRBV7-2 and TRBJ1-6, is GAGVSQSPSNKVTEKGKDVELRCDPISGHTALYWYRQSLGQGLEFLIYFQGNSAPDKSGLPSDRFSAERTGGSVSTLTIQRTQQEDSAVYLCASSPGTGFTPLHFGNGTRLTVT.

The V call is TRBV6-4, the J call TRBJ1-5, with 10 nucleotides matching TRBD1. J was trimmed by 0 bases and V by 6 bases; bases with no gene match: 8. This CDR3 is 17 amino acids long. Germline values: CDR1 MRHNA, CDR2 SNTAGT. CDR3 amino acids: CASRPRDRGSSNQPQHF. As DNA, the CDR3 is TGTGCCAGCAGGCCCCGGGACAGGGGTAGTAGCAATCAGCCCCAGCATTTT.

The chain recombines TRBV10-2 with TRBJ1-5; 7 nucleotides agree with TRBD1. Germline values: CDR1 WSHSY, CDR2 SAAADI. V was pared by 4 bases and J by 9 bases, with 6 bases of the junction left unmatched. The CDR3 has 13 amino acids. Written as DNA, the CDR3 is TGCGCCAGCAGTGGACAGGGTCGGGTGCCCCAGCATTTT. Its protein product is CASSGQGRVPQHF.

The chain carries TRBV18 and TRBJ1-2, with TRBD1 matching 11 bases. Germline V gives CDR1 KGHSH, CDR2 LQKENI. The CDR3 covers 17 residues. The V gene end was trimmed by 3 bases and the J gene end by 0 bases; junction bases not matched to a gene: 6. CDR3: CASSPGDRGLTNYGYTF. The DNA for the CDR3 is TGTGCCAGCTCACCCGGGGACAGGGGGTTGACTAACTATGGCTACACCTTC.

The rearrangement joins TRBV7-2 to TRBJ2-7, with D perhaps TRBD2 (7 bases). In germline, CDR1 is SGHTA, CDR2 FQGNSA. The V gene lost 2 bases and the J gene lost 5 bases, with 13 bases spanning the gap. CDR3 size: 14 residues. Here the CDR3 DNA reads TGTGCCAGCAGCTTACGGGGGGCGGGGAACGAGCAGTACTTC. Protein product: CASSLRGAGNEQYF.

This clone was observed once. The chain employs TRBV11-2 and TRBJ1-5; maybe TRBD1 (6 bases). This CDR3 is 15 amino acids long. V was trimmed by 5 bases and J by 3 bases, leaving 14 bases between them. CDR1 and CDR2 (germline): SGHAT, FQNNGV. The CDR3 here is CASSTLPGANQPQHF. CDR3 sequence (DNA): TGTGCCAGCAGCACACTCCCAGGGGCCAATCAGCCCCAGCATTTT.

The chain recombines TRBV4-2 with TRBJ1-6; 7 bases fit TRBD1. Germline CDR1 and CDR2: LGHNA and YNFKEQ. This CDR3 is built from 14 residues. J lost 7 bases, V lost 3 bases, and 3 bases had no gene match. The CDR3 here is CASSQGTVNSPLHF. The DNA for the CDR3 is TGTGCCAGCAGCCAGGGGACAGTAAATTCACCCCTCCACTTT.

The chain links TRBV5-1 to TRBJ2-7; 8 bases match TRBD1. This CDR3 has 15 amino acids. Germline trimming cut 4 bases from V and 7 bases from J; bases unmatched to any gene: 13. Germline V lookup: CDR1 SGHRS, CDR2 YFSETQ. The CDR3 DNA reads as TGCGCCAGCAGCGGGACCGGGACAGGAGGCGAGGAGCAGTACTTC. Translated, it gives CASSGTGTGGEEQYF.

The rearrangement joins TRBV10-3 to TRBJ2-3; D unclear. Trimming took 0 bases from V and 11 from J, leaving 12 bases between them. Germline assignment: CDR1 ENHRY and CDR2 SYGVKD. This CDR3 spans 13 amino acids. The CDR3 protein is CAISESTYSWQYF. CDR3 nucleotide sequence: TGTGCCATCAGTGAGTCGACTTACTCCTGGCAGTATTTT.

This clone is a singleton in its sample. The genes are TRBV27 and TRBJ2-3, with 9 nucleotides matching TRBD1. The CDR3 spans 13 residues. The V gene's germline CDR1 is MNHEY and CDR2 SMNVEV (reference sequence). Unmatched junction bases numbered 1, after V lost 6 bases and J lost 3 bases. CDR3 residues: CASRGTGTDTQYF. As DNA, the CDR3 is TGTGCCAGCAGAGGGACAGGGACAGATACGCAGTATTTT.

This clone was recorded once. The CDR3 sequence is CASSPSIGWGDYGYTF. CDR3 nucleotides: TGTGCCAGCAGCCCGAGCATTGGTTGGGGGGACTATGGCTACACCTTC. The chain is built from TRBV5-4 and TRBJ1-2, with a tentative D call TRBD1 (5 bases). The CDR3 has 16 amino acids. Germline lookup yields CDR1 SGHNT and CDR2 YYREEE (reference sequence). Trimming pared 4 bases from V and 3 bases from J, leaving 19 bases between. The entire variable domain, with the rest obtained from reference TRBV5-4 and TRBJ1-2, is as follows: ETGVTQSPTHLIKTRGQQVTLRCSSQSGHNTVSWYQQALGQGPQFIFQYYREEENGRGNFPPRFSGLQFPNYSSELNVNALELDDSALYLCASSPSIGWGDYGYTFGSGTRLTVV.

The chain links TRBV5-1 to TRBJ2-3; the match to TRBD2 covers 12 bases. Germline values: CDR1 SGHRS, CDR2 YFSETQ. This CDR3 is built from 17 residues. The J segment lost 1 base and the V segment lost 0 bases, leaving 3 bases of the junction unmatched. CDR3 region: CASSLATSGGRTDTQYF. CDR3 in DNA: TGCGCCAGCAGCTTGGCGACTAGCGGGGGACGCACAGATACGCAGTATTTT.

This chain links TRBV4-3 with TRBJ2-7, with 10 positions matching TRBD2. This CDR3 is built from 15 residues. The germline gives CDR1 LGHNA, CDR2 YSLEER. With V trimmed by 1 base and J by 3 bases, 3 bases remained unmatched. The CDR3 coding sequence is TGCGCCAGCAGCCAAGTGGTAGCGGGGGGCTACGAGCAGTACTTC. Amino acids: CASSQVVAGGYEQYF.

In its sample, this clone was seen once. The chain carries TRBV7-2 and TRBJ2-7; possibly TRBD2 for D (5 bases). Trimming stripped 0 bases from V and 4 bases from J, with 10 bases between. Germline CDR1 is SGHTA and CDR2 is FQGNSA. The CDR3 runs to 14 residues. The DNA for the CDR3 is TGTGCCAGCAGCTTAGCGTCGGGGTTTTACGAGCAGTACTTC. Protein sequence: CASSLASGFYEQYF.

This chain links TRBV7-3 with TRBJ2-1; 9 bases agree with TRBD2. Germline-derived CDR1 and CDR2 are SGHTA and FQGTGA. The J segment lost 6 bases and the V segment lost 2 bases, leaving 8 bases of the junction unmatched. CDR3 length equals 16 residues. Here the CDR3 DNA reads TGTGCCAGCAGCTTATTGGGTAGCGGGGGAGTCAATGAGCAGTTCTTC. Translation gives CASSLLGSGGVNEQFF.

V and J are TRBV7-9 and TRBJ2-7, with D unclear. Germline V gives CDR1 SEHNR, CDR2 FQNEAQ (reference sequence). The CDR3 is 11 amino acids. Trimming removed 3 bases from V and 3 bases from J, with 3 bases in between. In nucleotides, the CDR3 is TGTGCCAGCAGCTTCAACTACGAGCAGTACTTC. Translating gives CASSFNYEQYF. Full variable domain (rest looked up from reference TRBV7-9 and TRBJ2-7): DTGVSQNPRHKITKRGQNVTFRCDPISEHNRLYWYRQTLGQGPEFLTYFQNEAQLEKSRLLSDRFSAERPKGSFSTLEIQRTEQGDSAMYLCASSFNYEQYFGPGTRLTVT.